This T cell receptor beta chain was found in a study of T cells in tumors after PD-1 blockade. Profiled with immunoSEQ multiplex PCR; TCRdb holds only in-frame clones, not every one. This sample yields 35,000 or so clones, of which about 77% are seen a single time; around 40% belongs to the top ten. Trimming pared 4 bases from V and 4 bases from J, leaving 19 bases between. The length of the CDR3 is 16 residues. Germline values: CDR1 MNHNY, CDR2 SVGAGI (reference sequence). This clonotype was obtained from a human donor with basal cell carcinoma. The input for sequencing was PBMCs, taken before anti-PD-1 treatment. The genes are TRBV6-6 and TRBJ1-2, with a weak D call TRBD1 (6 bases). CDR3 bases: TGTGCCAGCAGTTCTACCGGGGGGGCGCTAGGCTATGGCTACACCTTC. Protein product: CASSSTGGALGYGYTF.